Each of the 16 T cell receptor beta chains below was sequenced from the same sample in a study of T cells of healthy individuals. In TCRdb, the 5' RACE reads were re-called with MiXCR into one record per CDR3 protein. This sample has about 63,000 distinct CDR3 sequences, with 16% found just once. The receptors were sampled from a human donor in good health.

DNA of the CDR3: TGTGCCAGCAGTTTAGGGGACAGGAACACTGAAGCTTTCTTT. Encoded protein: CASSLGDRNTEAFF. The chain has TRBV28 and TRBJ1-1; 7 nucleotides line up with TRBD1. With V trimmed by 2 bases and J by 1 base, 1 base remained unmatched. There are 14 residues in the CDR3. Germline V CDR1 and CDR2: MDHEN, SYDVKM.

This clonotype was seen more than once but under ten times. The V call is TRBV12-3 or TRBV12-4, the J call TRBJ2-2; D is undetermined. The CDR3 covers 14 residues. V was pared by 3 bases and J by 4 bases, with 9 bases between. The CDR3 nucleotides read TGTGCCAGCAGTTTGTATGTCGGCACCGGGGAGCTGTTTTTT. The encoded protein is CASSLYVGTGELFF.

This clonotype was recorded many times. The genes are TRBV6-2 or TRBV6-3 and TRBJ1-3, with D unresolved. Per the germline V gene, CDR1 is MNHEY and CDR2 is SVGEGT. V lost 6 bases, J lost 0 bases, and 12 bases lay in between. The length of the CDR3 is 15 residues. The CDR3 region is CASRRGRDSGNTIYF. The CDR3 nucleotides read TGTGCCAGCAGACGTGGGAGAGACTCTGGAAACACCATATATTTT.

The chain combines TRBV7-9 with TRBJ2-2; D is ambiguous. Germline CDR1 SEHNR, CDR2 FQNEAQ (reference sequence). Trimming cost V 11 bases and J 9 bases, with 19 bases left between them. The CDR3 is 13 amino acids. The CDR3 loop reads CARTDSLGRELFF. In nucleotides, the CDR3 is TGTGCCCGAACGGATAGCCTAGGGAGGGAGCTGTTTTTT.

This clonotype was picked up many times. V is TRBV6-5 and J is TRBJ1-5, with TRBD1 as a possible D gene (5 bases). The CDR3 totals 14 residues. V was trimmed by 6 bases and J by 4 bases, leaving 13 bases between them. Germline values: CDR1 MNHEY, CDR2 SVGAGI. Here the CDR3 reads CASSLGWGNQPQHF. The DNA of the CDR3 is TGTGCCAGCAGCCTAGGGTGGGGGAATCAGCCCCAGCATTTT.

In its sample, this clonotype was seen many times. The V call is TRBV20-1, the J call TRBJ1-6; D may be TRBD1 (5 bases). This CDR3 is built from 13 residues. Looked up from germline, CDR1 is DFQATT and CDR2 is SNEGSKA (reference sequence). Trimming removed 6 bases at V and 7 bases at J, with 13 bases between. The CDR3 loop reads CSADPPGNSPLHF. Written as DNA, the CDR3 is TGCAGTGCCGATCCGCCAGGGAATTCACCCCTCCACTTT.

This clonotype was seen at least ten times. The chain carries TRBV18 and TRBJ1-1; TRBD1 is a possible D gene (5 bases). The CDR3 loop spans 15 amino acids. The germline V and J ends were trimmed by 4 bases and 1 base, with 13 bases remaining between them. Germline CDR1 KGHSH, CDR2 LQKENI. CDR3 sequence reads: CASSLRDGPNTEAFF. In DNA, the CDR3 is TGTGCCAGCTCACTTCGGGACGGCCCGAACACTGAAGCTTTCTTT.

The V and J genes are TRBV3-1 and TRBJ2-1; 11 nucleotides match TRBD2. The CDR3 is 15 residues long. In germline, CDR1 is LGHDT, CDR2 YNNKEL (reference sequence). J gave up 6 bases and V 1 base, and 2 bases lay outside the gene matches. CDR3 protein: CASSQVTSGSNEQFF. The CDR3 nucleotides are TGTGCCAGCAGCCAAGTCACTAGCGGGAGCAATGAGCAGTTCTTC.

This clonotype was detected a few times. This chain links TRBV3-1 with TRBJ2-7, with D possibly being TRBD1 (5 bases). Per germline, CDR1 LGHDT and CDR2 YNNKEL (reference sequence). V shed 4 bases and J shed 0 bases, with 7 bases lying between them. The CDR3 extends over 13 amino acids. CDR3 in amino acids: CASSLGASYEQYF. The CDR3 DNA follows: TGTGCCAGCAGCCTTGGGGCCTCCTACGAGCAGTACTTC.

This clonotype has more than one count but fewer than ten. This rearrangement joins TRBV4-1 to TRBJ2-3; 12 positions agree with TRBD2. Germline CDR1 MGHRA, CDR2 YSYEKL. Trimming at V came to 4 bases and at J to 3 bases, leaving 14 bases not matched to a gene. This CDR3 has 19 residues. The CDR3 sequence: CASSPLGTSGPGETDTQYF. The DNA for the CDR3 is TGCGCCAGCAGCCCTCTGGGGACTAGCGGGCCCGGGGAGACAGATACGCAGTATTTT.

This clonotype showed up just a few times. The V call is TRBV10-3, the J call TRBJ2-3, with 12 bases lining up with TRBD2. J gave up 0 bases and V 8 bases, and 9 bases lay outside the gene matches. Germline lookup yields CDR1 ENHRY and CDR2 SYGVKD. The CDR3 is 17 amino acids. In DNA, the CDR3 is TGTGCCATCCAAGGTTCTAGCGGGGGGGCTAGCACAGATACGCAGTATTTT. This codes for CAIQGSSGGASTDTQYF.

The table lists this clonotype with many counts. The chain joins TRBV6-2 or TRBV6-3 to TRBJ2-6, with D tentatively TRBD1 (6 bases). Germline lookup yields CDR1 MNHEY and CDR2 SVGEGT. The CDR3 extends over 20 amino acids. Trimming shortened V by 2 bases and J by 0 bases, and 20 bases separated the two germline ends. In DNA, the CDR3 is TGTGCCAGCAGTTACCTAGCAGGGGCGCTATCGTACTCTGGGGCCAACGTCCTGACTTTC. As protein: CASSYLAGALSYSGANVLTF.

This sequence joins TRBV10-1 and TRBJ1-6; 7 positions match TRBD1. Germline V gene data show CDR1 as WNHNN and CDR2 as SYGVQD (reference sequence). The length of the CDR3 is 15 residues. The V segment lost 0 bases and the J segment 9 bases; nucleotides outside the gene matches: 5. CDR3 loop: CASSESTGTGSPLHF. For the CDR3, the DNA is TGCGCCAGCAGTGAGTCGACAGGGACCGGTTCACCCCTCCACTTT.

This chain connects TRBV2 to TRBJ2-7; 11 bases match TRBD1. Germline lookup yields CDR1 SNHLY and CDR2 FYNNEI. The CDR3 runs to 24 residues. V lost 7 bases and J lost 4; bases outside the gene matches: 36. The CDR3 DNA sequence: TGTGCCAGCATGGGGAGGTCCAAGACTGTAACATTGTGGGGACAGGGGGTAAATATGTACGAGCAGTACTTC. It translates to CASMGRSKTVTLWGQGVNMYEQYF.

In its sample, this clonotype was seen many times. V and J are TRBV5-1 and TRBJ2-7; 12 bases agree with TRBD1. V gave up 3 bases and J gave up 0 bases; unmatched junction bases: 4. Germline V gene sequence: CDR1 SGHRS, CDR2 YFSETQ. The CDR3 loop spans 16 amino acids. This CDR3 reads CASSSGTGGFSYEQYF. The CDR3 DNA sequence: TGCGCCAGCAGCTCCGGGACAGGGGGCTTCTCCTACGAGCAGTACTTC.

The table lists this clonotype with a few counts. The chain carries TRBV12-3 or TRBV12-4 and TRBJ2-5; perhaps TRBD1 as D (7 bases). Trimming took off 5 bases at V and 5 bases at J, with 18 bases between the two ends. The CDR3 has 15 residues. The CDR3 DNA is TGTGCCAGCAGTCCCGGGACAGCACGGGGGGAGACCCAGTACTTC. Translation: CASSPGTARGETQYF.